These 3 T cell receptor beta chains were sequenced from one sample in a study of T cell responses to AZD1222 COVID-19 vaccine. Produced via immunoSEQ multiplex PCR; TCRdb's table is partial and in-frame only. The sample comprises 150,000 to 200,000 clones, 75% to 90% of which are singletons, and around 2.6% rests with the top ten. The sample here was peripheral blood, taken on day 0 of AZD1222 vaccination. These receptors were taken from an adult in good health.

This clone is a singleton in its sample. The chain is built from TRBV19 and TRBJ1-2, with 8 bases matching TRBD1. The CDR3 runs 13 residues. CDR1 LNHDA and CDR2 SQIVND come from the germline V gene (reference sequence). J was trimmed by 3 bases and V by 6 bases; bases with no gene match: 3. CDR3 amino acids: CASSRGQYYGYTF. The CDR3 DNA sequence: TGTGCCAGTAGCAGGGGGCAGTACTATGGCTACACCTTC.

This chain joins TRBV19 and TRBJ2-2; 7 nucleotides align to TRBD2. This CDR3 has 15 amino acids. Germline trimming cut 5 bases from V and 0 bases from J; bases unmatched to any gene: 3. CDR1 is LNHDA, CDR2 SQIVND, per germline (reference sequence). CDR3 DNA: TGTGCCAGTAGTTTGAGCGGGACGAACACCGGGGAGCTGTTTTTT. Encoded protein: CASSLSGTNTGELFF.

The chain carries TRBV6-5 and TRBJ2-3; D not certain. V lost 6 bases and J 2 bases, leaving 9 bases between the germline ends. The CDR3 contains 13 residues. Germline V gene sequence: CDR1 MNHEY, CDR2 SVGAGI. The CDR3 loop is CASSPDSTDTQYF. DNA of the CDR3: TGTGCCAGCAGCCCAGACTCCACAGATACGCAGTATTTT.